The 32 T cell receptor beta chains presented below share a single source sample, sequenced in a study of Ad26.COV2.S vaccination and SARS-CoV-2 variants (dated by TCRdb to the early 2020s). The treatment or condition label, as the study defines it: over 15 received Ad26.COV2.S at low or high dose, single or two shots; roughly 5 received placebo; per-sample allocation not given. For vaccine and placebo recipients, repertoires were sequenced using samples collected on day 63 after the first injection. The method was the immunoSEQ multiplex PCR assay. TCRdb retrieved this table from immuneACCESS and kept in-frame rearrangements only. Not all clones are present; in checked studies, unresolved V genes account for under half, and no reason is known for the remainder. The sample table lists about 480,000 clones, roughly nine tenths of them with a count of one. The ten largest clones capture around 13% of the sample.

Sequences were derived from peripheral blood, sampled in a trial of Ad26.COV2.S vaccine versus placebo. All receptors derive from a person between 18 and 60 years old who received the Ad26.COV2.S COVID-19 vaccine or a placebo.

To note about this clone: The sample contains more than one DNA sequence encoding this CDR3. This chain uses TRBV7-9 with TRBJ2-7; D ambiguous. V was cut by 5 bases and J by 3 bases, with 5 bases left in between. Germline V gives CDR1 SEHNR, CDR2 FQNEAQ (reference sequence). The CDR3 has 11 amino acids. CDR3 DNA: TGTGCCAGCAGCCCGCGCTACGAGCAGTACTTC. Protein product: CASSPRYEQYF. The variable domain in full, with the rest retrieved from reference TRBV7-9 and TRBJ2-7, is DTGVSQNPRHKITKRGQNVTFRCDPISEHNRLYWYRQTLGQGPEFLTYFQNEAQLEKSRLLSDRFSAERPKGSFSTLEIQRTEQGDSAMYLCASSPRYEQYFGPGTRLTVT.

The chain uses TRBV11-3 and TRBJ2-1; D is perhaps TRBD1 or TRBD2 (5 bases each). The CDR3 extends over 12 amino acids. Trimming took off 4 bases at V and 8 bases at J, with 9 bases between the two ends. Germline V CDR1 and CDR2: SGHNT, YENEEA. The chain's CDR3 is CASSSLGDEQFF. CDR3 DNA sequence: TGTGCCAGCAGCTCCTTGGGGGATGAGCAGTTCTTC.

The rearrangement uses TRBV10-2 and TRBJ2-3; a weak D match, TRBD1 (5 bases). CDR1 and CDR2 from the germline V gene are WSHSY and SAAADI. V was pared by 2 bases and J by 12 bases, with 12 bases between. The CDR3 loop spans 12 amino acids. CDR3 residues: CASSEPGITQYF. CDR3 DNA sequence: TGCGCCAGCAGTGAGCCAGGGATTACACAGTATTTT.

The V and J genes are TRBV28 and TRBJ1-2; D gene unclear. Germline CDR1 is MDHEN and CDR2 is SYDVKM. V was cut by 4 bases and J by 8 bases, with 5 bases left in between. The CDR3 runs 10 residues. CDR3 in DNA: TGTGCCAGCAGTTCGAGAGGCTACACCTTC. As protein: CASSSRGYTF.

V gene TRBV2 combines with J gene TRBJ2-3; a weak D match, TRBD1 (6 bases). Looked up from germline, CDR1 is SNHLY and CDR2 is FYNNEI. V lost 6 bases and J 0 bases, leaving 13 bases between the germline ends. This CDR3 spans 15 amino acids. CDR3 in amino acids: CASRTGHSSTDTQYF. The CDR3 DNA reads TGTGCCAGCAGGACGGGACACTCTAGCACAGATACGCAGTATTTT.

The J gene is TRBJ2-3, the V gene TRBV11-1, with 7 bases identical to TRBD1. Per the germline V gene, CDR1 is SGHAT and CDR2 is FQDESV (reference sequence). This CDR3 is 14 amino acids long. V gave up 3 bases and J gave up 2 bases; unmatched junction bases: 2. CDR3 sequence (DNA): TGTGCCAGCAGCTTTGGACAGGACACAGATACGCAGTATTTT. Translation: CASSFGQDTDTQYF.

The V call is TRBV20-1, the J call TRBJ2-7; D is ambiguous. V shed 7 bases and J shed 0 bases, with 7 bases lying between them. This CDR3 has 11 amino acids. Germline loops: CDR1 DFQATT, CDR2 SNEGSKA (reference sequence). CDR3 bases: TGCAGTGGTGGGGACTCCTACGAGCAGTACTTC. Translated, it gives CSGGDSYEQYF.

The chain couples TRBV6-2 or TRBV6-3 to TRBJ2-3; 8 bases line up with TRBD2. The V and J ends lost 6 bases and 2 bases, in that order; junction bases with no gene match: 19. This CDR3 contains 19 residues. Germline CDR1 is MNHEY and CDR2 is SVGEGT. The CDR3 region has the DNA TGTGCCAGCAGCACTAAGATTCTGAGAGCGGGAGCATCCACAGATACGCAGTATTTT. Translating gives CASSTKILRAGASTDTQYF.

The CDR3: CASTRQLDHGYTF. The CDR3 region has the DNA TGTGCCAGCACCCGGCAGTTAGACCATGGCTACACCTTC. The V call is TRBV6-5, the J call TRBJ1-2; D call uncertain. Germline V CDR1 and CDR2: MNHEY, SVGAGI. This CDR3 contains 13 residues. V dropped 7 bases and J dropped 6 bases, with 15 bases sitting between them.

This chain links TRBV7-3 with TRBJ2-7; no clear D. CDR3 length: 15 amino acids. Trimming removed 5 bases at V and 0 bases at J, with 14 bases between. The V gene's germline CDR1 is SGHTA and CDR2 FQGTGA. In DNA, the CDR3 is TGTGCCAGCAGCCCCTTGAAATGGCTCTCCTACGAGCAGTACTTC. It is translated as CASSPLKWLSYEQYF.

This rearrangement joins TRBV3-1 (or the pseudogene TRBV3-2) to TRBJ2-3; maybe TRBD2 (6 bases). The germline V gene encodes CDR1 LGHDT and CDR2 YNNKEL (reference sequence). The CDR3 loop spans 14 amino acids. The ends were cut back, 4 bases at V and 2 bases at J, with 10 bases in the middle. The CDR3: CASSPGTYTDTQYF. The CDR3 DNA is TGTGCCAGCAGCCCTGGGACTTACACAGATACGCAGTATTTT.

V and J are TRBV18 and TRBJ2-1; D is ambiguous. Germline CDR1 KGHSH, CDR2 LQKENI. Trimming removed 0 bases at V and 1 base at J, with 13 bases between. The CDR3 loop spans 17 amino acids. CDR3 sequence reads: CASSPPGPGGSYNEQFF. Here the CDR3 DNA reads TGTGCCAGCTCACCACCGGGTCCTGGCGGATCCTACAATGAGCAGTTCTTC.

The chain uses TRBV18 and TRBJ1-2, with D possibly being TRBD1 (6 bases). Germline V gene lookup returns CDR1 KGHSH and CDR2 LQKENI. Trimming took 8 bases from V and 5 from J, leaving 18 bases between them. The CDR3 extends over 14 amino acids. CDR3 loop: CASPNPDSRYGYTF. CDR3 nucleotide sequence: TGTGCCAGCCCGAATCCGGACAGCCGATATGGCTACACCTTC.

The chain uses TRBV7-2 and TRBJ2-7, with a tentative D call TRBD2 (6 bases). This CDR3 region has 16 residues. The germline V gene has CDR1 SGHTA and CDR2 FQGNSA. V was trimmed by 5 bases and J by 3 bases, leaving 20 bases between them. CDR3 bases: TGTGCCAGCAGCGCCAACTCCCGCGGGGAACTCTACGAGCAGTACTTC. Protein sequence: CASSANSRGELYEQYF. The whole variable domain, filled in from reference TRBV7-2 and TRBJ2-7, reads GAGVSQSPSNKVTEKGKDVELRCDPISGHTALYWYRQSLGQGLEFLIYFQGNSAPDKSGLPSDRFSAERTGGSVSTLTIQRTQQEDSAVYLCASSANSRGELYEQYFGPGTRLTVT.

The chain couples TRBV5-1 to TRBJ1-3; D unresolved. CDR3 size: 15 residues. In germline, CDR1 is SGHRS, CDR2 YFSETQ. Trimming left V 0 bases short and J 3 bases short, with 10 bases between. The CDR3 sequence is CASSLGGVFGNTIYF. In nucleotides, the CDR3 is TGCGCCAGCAGCTTGGGCGGGGTCTTTGGAAACACCATATATTTT.

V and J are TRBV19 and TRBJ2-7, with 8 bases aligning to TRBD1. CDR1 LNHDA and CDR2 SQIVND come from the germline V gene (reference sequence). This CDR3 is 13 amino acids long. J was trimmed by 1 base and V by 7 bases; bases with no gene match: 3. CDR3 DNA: TGTGCCAGTAACCGACAGGGGTCCTACGAGCAGTACTTC. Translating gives CASNRQGSYEQYF.

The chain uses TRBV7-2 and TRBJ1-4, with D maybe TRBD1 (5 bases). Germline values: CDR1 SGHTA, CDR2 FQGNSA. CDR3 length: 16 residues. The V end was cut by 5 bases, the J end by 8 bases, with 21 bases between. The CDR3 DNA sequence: TGTGCCAGCAGCCCCGCTTTCGGGACCCAAGGAGAAAAACTGTTTTTT. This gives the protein CASSPAFGTQGEKLFF. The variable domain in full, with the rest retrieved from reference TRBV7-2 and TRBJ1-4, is GAGVSQSPSNKVTEKGKDVELRCDPISGHTALYWYRQSLGQGLEFLIYFQGNSAPDKSGLPSDRFSAERTGGSVSTLTIQRTQQEDSAVYLCASSPAFGTQGEKLFFGSGTQLSVL.

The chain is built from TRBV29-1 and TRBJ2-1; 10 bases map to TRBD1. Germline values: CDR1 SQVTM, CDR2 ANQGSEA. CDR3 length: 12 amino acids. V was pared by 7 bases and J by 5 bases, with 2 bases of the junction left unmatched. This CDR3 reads CSGGTGDNEQFF. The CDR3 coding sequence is TGCAGCGGGGGGACAGGGGACAATGAGCAGTTCTTC.

CDR3 residues: CASSVGVGRDSGNTIYF. CDR3 sequence (DNA): TGTGCCAGCAGCGTAGGAGTTGGCAGGGACTCTGGAAACACCATATATTTT. This chain links TRBV9 with TRBJ1-3; a possible D gene is TRBD1 (5 bases). This CDR3 is 17 amino acids long. Germline CDR1 and CDR2: SGDLS and YYNGEE. V lost 0 bases and J lost 0, with 13 bases in between.

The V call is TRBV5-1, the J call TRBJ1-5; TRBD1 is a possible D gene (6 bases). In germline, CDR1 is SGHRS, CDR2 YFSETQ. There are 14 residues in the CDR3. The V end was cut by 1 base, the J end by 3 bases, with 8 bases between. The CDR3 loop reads CASSLTGPNQPQHF. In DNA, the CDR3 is TGCGCCAGCAGCTTGACAGGGCCCAATCAGCCCCAGCATTTT.

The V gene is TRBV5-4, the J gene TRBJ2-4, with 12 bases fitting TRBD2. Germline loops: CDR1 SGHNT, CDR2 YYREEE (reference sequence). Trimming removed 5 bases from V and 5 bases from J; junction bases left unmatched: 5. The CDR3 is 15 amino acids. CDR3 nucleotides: TGTGCCAGCAGTCCCGGGACTAGCGGGCAAAACATTCAGTACTTC. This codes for CASSPGTSGQNIQYF.

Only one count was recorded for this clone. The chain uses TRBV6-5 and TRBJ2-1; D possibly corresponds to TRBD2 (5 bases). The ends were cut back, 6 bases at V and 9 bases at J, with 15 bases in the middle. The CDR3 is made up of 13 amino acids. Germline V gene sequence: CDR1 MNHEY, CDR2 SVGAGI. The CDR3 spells CASRRPGVSEQFF. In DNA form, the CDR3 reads TGTGCCAGCAGACGCCCCGGGGTCAGTGAGCAGTTCTTC.

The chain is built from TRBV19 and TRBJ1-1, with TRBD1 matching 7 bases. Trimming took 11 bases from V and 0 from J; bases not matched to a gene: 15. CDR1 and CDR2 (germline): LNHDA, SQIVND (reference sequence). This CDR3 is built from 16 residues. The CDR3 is CAAGGRTGYMNTEAFF. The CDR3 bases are TGTGCCGCAGGGGGAAGGACAGGCTACATGAACACTGAAGCTTTCTTT.

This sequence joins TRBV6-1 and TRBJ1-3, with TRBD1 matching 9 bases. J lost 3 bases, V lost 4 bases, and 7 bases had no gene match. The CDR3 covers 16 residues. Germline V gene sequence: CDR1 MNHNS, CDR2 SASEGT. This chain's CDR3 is CASSALGTGLGNTIYF. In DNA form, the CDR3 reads TGTGCCAGCAGTGCACTTGGGACAGGGCTTGGAAACACCATATATTTT.

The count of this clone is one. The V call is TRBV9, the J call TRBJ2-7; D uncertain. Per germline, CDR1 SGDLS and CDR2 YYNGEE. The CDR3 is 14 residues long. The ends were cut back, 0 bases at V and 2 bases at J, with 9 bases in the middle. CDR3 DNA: TGTGCCAGCAGCGTAGGGGGTTGGGCCTACGAGCAGTACTTC. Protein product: CASSVGGWAYEQYF.

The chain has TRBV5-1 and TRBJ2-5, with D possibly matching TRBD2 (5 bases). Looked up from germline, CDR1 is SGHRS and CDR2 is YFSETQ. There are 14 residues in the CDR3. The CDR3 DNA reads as TGCGCGACCCGAGGGCCAGGATGGGAAGAGACCCAGTACTTC. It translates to CATRGPGWEETQYF.

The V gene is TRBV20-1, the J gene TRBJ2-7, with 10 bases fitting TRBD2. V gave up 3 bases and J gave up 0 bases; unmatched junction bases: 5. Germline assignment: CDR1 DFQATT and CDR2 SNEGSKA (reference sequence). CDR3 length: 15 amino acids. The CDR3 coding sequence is TGCAGTGCTAGTTATAGCGGGGGGAGCTCCTACGAGCAGTACTTC. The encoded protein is CSASYSGGSSYEQYF.

The chain's CDR3 is CATRGQRSGNTIYF. The DNA for the CDR3 is TGTGCCACCCGGGGACAGAGATCTGGAAACACCATATATTTT. The chain has TRBV10-3 and TRBJ1-3; 7 bases agree with TRBD1. Germline V gene lookup returns CDR1 ENHRY and CDR2 SYGVKD. This CDR3 is built from 14 residues. The J segment lost 1 base and the V segment lost 10 bases, leaving 7 bases of the junction unmatched.

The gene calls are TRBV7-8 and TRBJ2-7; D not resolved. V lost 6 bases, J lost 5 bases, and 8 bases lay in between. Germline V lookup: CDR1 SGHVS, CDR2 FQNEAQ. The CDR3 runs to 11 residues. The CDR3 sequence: CASSHLHEQYF. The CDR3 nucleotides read TGTGCCAGCAGTCATCTCCACGAGCAGTACTTC.

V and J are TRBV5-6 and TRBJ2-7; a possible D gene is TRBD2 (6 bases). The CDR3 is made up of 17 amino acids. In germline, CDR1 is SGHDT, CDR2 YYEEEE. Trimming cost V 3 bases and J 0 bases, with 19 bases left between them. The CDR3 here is CASSSIRGLTTSYEQYF. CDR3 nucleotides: TGTGCCAGCAGCTCCATCCGGGGACTCACGACCTCCTACGAGCAGTACTTC.

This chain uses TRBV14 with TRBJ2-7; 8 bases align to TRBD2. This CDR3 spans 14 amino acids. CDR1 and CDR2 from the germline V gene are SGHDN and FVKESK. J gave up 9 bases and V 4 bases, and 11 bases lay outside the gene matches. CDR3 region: CASSPAGGLYGQYF. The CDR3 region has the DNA TGTGCCAGCAGCCCGGCGGGAGGCCTTTATGGGCAGTACTTC.

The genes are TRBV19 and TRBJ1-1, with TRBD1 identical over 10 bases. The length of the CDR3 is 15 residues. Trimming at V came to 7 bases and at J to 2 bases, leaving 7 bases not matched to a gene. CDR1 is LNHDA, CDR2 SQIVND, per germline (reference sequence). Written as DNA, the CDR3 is TGTGCCAGTACCGCGGACAGGGGGGGCAACACTGAAGCTTTCTTT. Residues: CASTADRGGNTEAFF.